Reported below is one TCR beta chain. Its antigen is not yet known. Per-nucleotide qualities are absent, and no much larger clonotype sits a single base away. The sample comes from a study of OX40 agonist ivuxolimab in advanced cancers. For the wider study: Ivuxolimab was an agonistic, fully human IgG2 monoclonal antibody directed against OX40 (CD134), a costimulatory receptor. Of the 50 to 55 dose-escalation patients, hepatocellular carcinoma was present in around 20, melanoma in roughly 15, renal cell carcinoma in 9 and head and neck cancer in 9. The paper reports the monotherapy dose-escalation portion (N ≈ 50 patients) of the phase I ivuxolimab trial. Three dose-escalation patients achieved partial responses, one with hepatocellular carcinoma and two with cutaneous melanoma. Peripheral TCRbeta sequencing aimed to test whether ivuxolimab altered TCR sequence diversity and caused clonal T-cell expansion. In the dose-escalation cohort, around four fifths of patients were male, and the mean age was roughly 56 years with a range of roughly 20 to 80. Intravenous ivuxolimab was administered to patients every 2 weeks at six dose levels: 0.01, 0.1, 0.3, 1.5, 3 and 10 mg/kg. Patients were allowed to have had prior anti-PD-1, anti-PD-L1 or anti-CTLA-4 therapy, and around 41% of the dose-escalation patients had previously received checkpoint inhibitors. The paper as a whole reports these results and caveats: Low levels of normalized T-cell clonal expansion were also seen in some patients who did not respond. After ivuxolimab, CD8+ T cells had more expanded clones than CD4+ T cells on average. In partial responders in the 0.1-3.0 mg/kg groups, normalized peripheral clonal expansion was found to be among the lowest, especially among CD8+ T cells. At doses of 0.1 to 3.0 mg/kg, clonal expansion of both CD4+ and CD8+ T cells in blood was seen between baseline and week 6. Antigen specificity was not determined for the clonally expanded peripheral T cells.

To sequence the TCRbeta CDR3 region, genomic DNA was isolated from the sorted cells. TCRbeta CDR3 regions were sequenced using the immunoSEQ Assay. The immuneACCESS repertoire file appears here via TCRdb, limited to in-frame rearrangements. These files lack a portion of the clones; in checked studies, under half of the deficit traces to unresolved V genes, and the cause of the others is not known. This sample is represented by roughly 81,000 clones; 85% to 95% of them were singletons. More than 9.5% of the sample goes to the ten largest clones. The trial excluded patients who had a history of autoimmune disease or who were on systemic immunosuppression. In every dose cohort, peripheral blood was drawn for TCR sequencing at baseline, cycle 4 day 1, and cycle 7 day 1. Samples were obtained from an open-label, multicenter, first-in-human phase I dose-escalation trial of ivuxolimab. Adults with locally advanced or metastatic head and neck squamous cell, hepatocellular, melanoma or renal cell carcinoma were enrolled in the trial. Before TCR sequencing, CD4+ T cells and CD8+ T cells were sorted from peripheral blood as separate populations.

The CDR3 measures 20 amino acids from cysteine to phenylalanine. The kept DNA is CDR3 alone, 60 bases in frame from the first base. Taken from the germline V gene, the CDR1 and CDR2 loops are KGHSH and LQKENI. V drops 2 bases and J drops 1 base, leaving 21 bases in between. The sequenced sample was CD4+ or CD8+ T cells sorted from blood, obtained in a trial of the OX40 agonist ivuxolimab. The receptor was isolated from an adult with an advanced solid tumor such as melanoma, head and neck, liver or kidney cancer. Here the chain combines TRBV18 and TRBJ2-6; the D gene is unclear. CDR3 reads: CASSPFNPLSLLSGANVLTF. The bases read TGTGCCAGCTCACCATTCAACCCTCTTTCCCTTCTTTCTGGGGCCAACGTCCTGACTTTC.